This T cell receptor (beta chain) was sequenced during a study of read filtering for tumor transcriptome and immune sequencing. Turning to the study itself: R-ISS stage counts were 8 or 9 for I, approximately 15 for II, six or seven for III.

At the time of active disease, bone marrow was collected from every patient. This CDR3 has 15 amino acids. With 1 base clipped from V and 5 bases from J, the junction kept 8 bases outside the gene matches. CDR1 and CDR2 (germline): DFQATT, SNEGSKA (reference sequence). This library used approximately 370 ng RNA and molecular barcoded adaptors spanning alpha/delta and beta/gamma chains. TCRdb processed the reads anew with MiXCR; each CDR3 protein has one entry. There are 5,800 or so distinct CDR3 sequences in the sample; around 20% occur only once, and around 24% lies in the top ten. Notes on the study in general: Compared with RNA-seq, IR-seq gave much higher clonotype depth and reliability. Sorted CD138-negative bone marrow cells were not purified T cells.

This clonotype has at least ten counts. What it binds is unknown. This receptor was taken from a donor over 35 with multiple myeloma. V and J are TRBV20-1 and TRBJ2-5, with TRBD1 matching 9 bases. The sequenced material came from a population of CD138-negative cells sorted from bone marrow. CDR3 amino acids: CSARADRGFRETQYF. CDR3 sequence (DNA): TGCAGTGCTAGAGCTGACAGGGGGTTTAGGGAGACCCAGTACTTC.